Given below is one TCR beta chain in context. Its target is not known. Germline V gives CDR1 SGHRS, CDR2 YFSETQ. The CDR3 is 16 amino acids. Losses at the gene ends were 3 bases for V and 0 bases for J; bases not matched to a gene: 8. This specimen belongs to a study of cytomegalovirus exposure and HLA in healthy donors. General study results and limits: Earlier findings revealed that most TCR beta V segments proved productive either about 87% or about 30% of the time. A later analysis reportedly found fewer N-insertions in an Asian-associated ancestry cluster than the approximately 700-donor mean. Specificity for CMV antigens was confirmed in vitro for three of the CMV-associated chains.

Primers included in the PCR were 60 Vbeta and 13 Jbeta primers. TCRdb's copy holds only in-frame clones and misses some; the assay was immunoSEQ multiplex PCR. The sample has under 150,000 clones; roughly 71% are singletons. The chain uses TRBV5-1 and TRBJ1-1; TRBD1 matches at 7 bases. The sequenced sample consisted of PBMCs. The receptor comes from a woman in her thirties or forties in good health and CMV-seronegative. The CDR3 DNA follows: TGCGCCAGCAGCTGGGGGGACAGAACGGTGAACACTGAAGCTTTCTTT. As protein: CASSWGDRTVNTEAFF.